This T cell receptor beta chain was captured by sequencing in a study of cytomegalovirus exposure and HLA in healthy donors. About the study: Most donors, 81% of some 400 genotyped, fell in the Caucasian-associated ancestry cluster.

Study-wide results and caveats: Around 18,000 TCR beta sequences were associated with HLA alleles at 0.05 false discovery rate in a later analysis. Among TCR beta chains of equal frequency, HLA-associated ones were more clonally expanded in a later analysis. Indistinguishable V segments such as TRBV6-2 and TRBV6-3 were excluded.

This CDR3 contains 13 residues. CDR1 is SNHLY, CDR2 FYNNEI, per germline. The germline V and J ends were trimmed by 7 bases and 4 bases, with 11 bases remaining between them. As for this clone: Its matching antigen is unknown.

60 Vbeta and 13 Jbeta primers were used in PCR. Assay used: immunoSEQ multiplex PCR; TCRdb lists only in-frame clones, some missing. The table for this sample gives about 50,000 clones. This receptor was obtained from a woman aged 60-70 years in good health and CMV-seropositive. The sample taken for sequencing was PBMCs. The V call is TRBV2, the J call TRBJ1-3, with D possibly being TRBD1 (5 bases). CDR3: CASTSAGGNTIYF. CDR3 nucleotide sequence: TGTGCCAGCACCTCGGCAGGGGGAAACACCATATATTTT.